This T cell receptor (beta chain) came from a study of tumor-infiltrating lymphocytes in primary liver carcinoma. As for the study in general: The patient population consisted of men and women between 30 and 69 years of age. Points from the study as a whole: No more than about 8-24% of top clones could be seen in all five tumor regions.

CDR1 is MGHRA, CDR2 YSYEKL, per germline. CDR3 length: 16 amino acids. This clonotype was seen a single time. The antigen remains undetermined. A read error may be the cause here, since a much bigger clone is one base away. Without any cell sorting, roughly 18-31 mg of bulk tissue yielded co-extracted RNA and DNA. The study enrolled treatment-naive patients with chronic HBV infection. The investigators made TCR beta cDNA from 400 to 500 ng total RNA, using a constant-region primer. A slightly modified ARM-PCR protocol with three nested multiplex PCR rounds produced these TCR beta libraries. Forward primers for TRBV1-TRBV30 and a C-beta reverse primer served the first two PCR rounds, at around 11 cycles each. Each CDR3 protein is one row after TCRdb ran MiXCR on the multiplex PCR reads. The sample has fewer than 90,000 distinct CDR3 sequences; 72% are singletons.

This sequence originates from a man between 35 and 55 years old with primary liver carcinoma and hepatitis B virus infection. The chain employs TRBV4-1 and TRBJ2-1; TRBD2 matches at 13 bases. The specimen was liver tumor tissue from sampling region 1. Regarding subset: tumor region T1, superior pole. Written as DNA, the CDR3 is TGCGCCAGCAGCCAAGTTTTGCGACTAGCGGGAGGAGAGCAGTCCTTC. Translation: CASSQVLRLAGGEQSF.